This T cell receptor (beta chain) was observed in a study of blood T cell repertoires in COVID-19. This clone has only a few counts. TCRdb keeps only in-frame clones here, not all; method: immunoSEQ multiplex PCR. This table holds a few hundred thousand clones, around 86% found once. The germline V gene has CDR1 GTSNPN and CDR2 SVGIG (reference sequence). The CDR3 sequence is 13 residues long. Deletions cut 5 bases from V and 4 bases from J, with 11 bases between. The source is a woman under 40 with active or convalescent COVID-19. J is TRBJ1-4 and V is TRBV30, with D possibly being TRBD1 (6 bases). Sequences were obtained from peripheral blood. CDR3 sequence reads: CAWQNRDNEKLFF. DNA for the CDR3: TGTGCCTGGCAGAACAGGGATAATGAAAAACTGTTTTTT.